These T cell receptor beta chains were read from a single sample in a study of regulatory T cells in long-lasting Graves disease. TCRdb re-called the multiplex PCR reads through MiXCR, storing one row per CDR3 protein. This table has about 430,000 distinct CDR3 sequences, roughly 21% appearing once. The source was peripheral blood mononuclear cells (PBMCs), collected when the disease was refractory, from a patient treated with antithyroid drugs. These receptors were taken from a female donor with Graves disease. Each CDR3 is given with its conserved first and last residue. The order of the fields is J gene, V gene, clone size, D gene, CDR3 DNA, CDR3 protein. A D gene is named only where the DNA matches it firmly. Not all rows give a size; the values are once, few, many and, for expanded clones, a class.

>TRBJ1-1|TRBV7-2|many|TRBD1
TGTGCCAGCAGGCCTGACAGGGGCCGGAACACTGAAGCTTTCTTT
CASRPDRGRNTEAFF
>TRBJ2-2|TRBV19|many|TRBD1
TGTGCCAGTAGTCGTGGACAGGCCGGGGAGCTGTTTTTT
CASSRGQAGELFF
>TRBJ1-1|TRBV11-2|many|TRBD1
TGTGCCAGCAGCCGGTTTGGGACAGGGAACACTGAAGCTTTCTTT
CASSRFGTGNTEAFF
>TRBJ1-3|TRBV28|many|NA
TGTGCCAGCAGTTCGCGGACAGCCCCTGGAAACACCATATATTTT
CASSSRTAPGNTIYF
>TRBJ2-5|TRBV20-1|many|NA
TGCAGTGCTAAGACAGGATGGGAGACCCAGTACTTC
CSAKTGWETQYF
>TRBJ2-5|TRBV2|many|NA
TGTGCCAGCCTCTCAGGGGGCAGCGGGAGTTACGAGACCCAGTACTTC
CASLSGGSGSYETQYF
>TRBJ2-7|TRBV28|many|TRBD2
TGTGCCAGCAGGGATAGCGGGACCTACGAGCAGTACTTC
CASRDSGTYEQYF
>TRBJ2-2|TRBV7-3|NA|NA
TGTGCCAGCAGCTTATTGGCACAGGGTAACACCGGGGAGCTGTTTTTT
CASSLLAQGNTGELFF
>TRBJ2-5|TRBV11-2|many|NA
TGTGCCAGCAGCTTATACAGTGAAGAGACCCAGTACTTC
CASSLYSEETQYF
>TRBJ1-1|TRBV5-5|NA|NA
TGTGCCAGCAGCTTCAGGGCGCTGGATTTGGCTGAAGCTTTCTTT
CASSFRALDLAEAFF
>TRBJ2-2|TRBV27|few|NA
TGTGCCAGCAGACCAATCACCGGGGAGCTGTTTTTT
CASRPITGELFF
>TRBJ2-5|TRBV2|many|NA
TGTGCCAGCAGTGGAGGGATGCGAGAGACCCAGTACTTC
CASSGGMRETQYF
>TRBJ2-7|TRBV12-3/TRBV12-4|many|NA
TGTGCCAGCAGATCGCACGGGGACACACCAGACTTC
CASRSHGDTPDF